This TCR beta chain was sequenced for a study of glioma-infiltrating T cells after dendritic cell vaccination. The length of the CDR3 is 15 residues. Looked up from germline, CDR1 is SNHLY and CDR2 is FYNNEI. The V segment lost 10 bases and the J segment 5 bases; nucleotides outside the gene matches: 12. In this sample, this clone turned up once. The primer mix had 60 V beta and 13 J beta primers. Data came from immunoSEQ multiplex PCR; TCRdb stores just in-frame clones and leaves some out. The table lists tens of thousands of clones, 70% to 85% of them singletons. Noted time point: after dendritic cell vaccination, including at tumor progression/relapse. Patients had residual fresh-frozen tumor tissue and more than two years of survival data. Isocitrate dehydrogenase mutation was absent in all glioblastoma patients.

This sequence originates from a human donor with glioblastoma. The gene calls are TRBV2 and TRBJ2-7; 12 nucleotides align to TRBD1. The sample consisted of blood, taken after dendritic cell vaccination. For the CDR3, the DNA is TGTGCCACGCAGAGGGAGGGGACAGGGGGCGACGAGCAGTACTTC. This translates into CATQREGTGGDEQYF.